This T cell receptor (beta chain) was identified in a study of cytomegalovirus exposure and HLA in healthy donors. Study results and caveats: Most TCRs appeared rarely, but some public TCRs recurred in many donors. For cytomegalovirus status, the classifier reportedly gave diagnoses with high specificity and sensitivity. The study labeled fewer than 200 TCR beta chains cytomegalovirus-associated. CMV antigen specificity was confirmed in vitro for a few CMV-associated chains.

Measured with immunoSEQ multiplex PCR; TCRdb has only the in-frame clones, and not every one. This table holds hundreds of thousands of clones, roughly 87% found once. Points on this clone: The antigen is undetermined.

V lost 3 bases, J lost 2 bases, and 13 bases lay in between. The germline V gene encodes CDR1 MDHEN and CDR2 SYDVKM. The CDR3 loop spans 15 amino acids. Sample: PBMCs. J is TRBJ2-5 and V is TRBV28, with D perhaps assigned TRBD1 or TRBD2 (7 bases each). The receptor's source is a young man in good health and CMV-seropositive. In nucleotides, the CDR3 is TGTGCCAGCAGTTTTCAGGGGGGGAGACAAGAGACCCAGTACTTC. It translates to CASSFQGGRQETQYF.